This T cell receptor (beta chain) was sequenced during a study of human T cells and chemical hapten exposure. Study background: Patch testing placed 0.01% DPC on the upper back, with readings at 6 days.

As for time point: pre-sensitization, week 0. This sample's treatment: therapeutic diphenylcyclopropenone sensitization with weekly scalp DPC. TCRdb analysed the RACE reads with MiXCR anew, one entry per CDR3 protein. The sample yields around 300,000 distinct CDR3 sequences, around 7.3% seen once. CDR3 size: 15 residues. Trimming shortened V by 5 bases and J by 1 base, and 13 bases separated the two germline ends. Germline V gene sequence: CDR1 SGHVS, CDR2 FQNEAQ. The clonotype was recovered from a man between 18 and 35 years old with alopecia areata. Some clones in this sample may be carry-over from other donors' samples. V is TRBV7-8 and J is TRBJ2-3, with a weak D call TRBD1 (6 bases). Sequences were derived from whole blood, sampled in connection with sensitization to the hapten diphenylcyclopropenone (DPC). In nucleotides, the CDR3 is TGTGCCAGCAGCCCGTACAGGGCTCGCACAGATACGCAGTATTTT. Residues: CASSPYRARTDTQYF.